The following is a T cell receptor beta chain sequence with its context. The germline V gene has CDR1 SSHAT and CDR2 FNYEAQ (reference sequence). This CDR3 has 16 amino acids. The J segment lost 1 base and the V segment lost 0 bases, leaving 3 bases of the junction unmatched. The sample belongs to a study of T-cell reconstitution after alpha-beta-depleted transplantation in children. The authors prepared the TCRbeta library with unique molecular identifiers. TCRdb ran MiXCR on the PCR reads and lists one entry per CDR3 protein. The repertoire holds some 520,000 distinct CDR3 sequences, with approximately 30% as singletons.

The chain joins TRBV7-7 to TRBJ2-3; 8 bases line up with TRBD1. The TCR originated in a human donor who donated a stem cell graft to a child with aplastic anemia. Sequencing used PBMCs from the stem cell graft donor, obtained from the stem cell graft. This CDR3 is CASSLALTGGTDTQYF. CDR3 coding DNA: TGTGCCAGCAGCTTAGCGTTGACAGGGGGCACAGATACGCAGTATTTT.